The present entry profiles one TCR beta chain with its context. Its antigen is not known. This sample is part of a study of OX40 agonist ivuxolimab in advanced cancers. Study context: The dose-escalation cohort was around 83% male, with a mean age of around 60 years, ranging roughly 20 to 90. Having had anti-PD-1, anti-PD-L1 or anti-CTLA-4 therapy before was allowed, and 40% to 45% had some.

The data were produced by immunoSEQ multiplex PCR, yet TCRdb's version contains in-frame clones alone and is incomplete. The sample lists some 21,000 clones, 60% to 85% occurring once. Study conclusions and caveats: On average, CD8+ T cells had more expanded clones than CD4+. Dosing at 0.1 to 3.0 mg/kg was accompanied by clonal expansion of CD4+ and CD8+ blood T cells by week 6.

Germline CDR1 SGDLS, CDR2 YYNGEE. V shed 1 base and J shed 0 bases, with 12 bases lying between them. CDR3 length: 16 residues. The chain joins TRBV9 to TRBJ2-3, with a weak D call TRBD2 (5 bases). Sequences were derived from CD4+ or CD8+ T cells sorted from blood, sampled in a trial of the OX40 agonist ivuxolimab. The sequence was obtained from an adult with an advanced solid tumor such as melanoma, head and neck, liver or kidney cancer. The DNA for the CDR3 is TGTGCCAGCAGCGTATTCGGGGAAACGAGCACAGATACGCAGTATTTT. It is translated as CASSVFGETSTDTQYF.